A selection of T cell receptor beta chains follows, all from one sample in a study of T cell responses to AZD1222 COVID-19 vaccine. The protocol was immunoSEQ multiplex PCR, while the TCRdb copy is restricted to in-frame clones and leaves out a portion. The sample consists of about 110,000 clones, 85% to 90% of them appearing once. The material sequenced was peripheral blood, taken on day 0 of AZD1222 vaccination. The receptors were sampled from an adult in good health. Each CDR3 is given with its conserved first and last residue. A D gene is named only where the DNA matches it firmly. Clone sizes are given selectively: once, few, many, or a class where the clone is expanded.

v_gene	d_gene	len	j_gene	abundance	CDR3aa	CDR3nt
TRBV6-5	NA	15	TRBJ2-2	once	CASSYVGGYTGELFF	TGTGCCAGCAGTTACGTTGGGGGCTACACCGGGGAGCTGTTTTTT
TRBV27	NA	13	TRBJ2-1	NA	CASSFGRGNEQFF	TGTGCCAGCAGTTTCGGCAGGGGCAATGAGCAGTTCTTC
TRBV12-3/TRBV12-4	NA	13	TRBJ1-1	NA	CASSLGAGIEAFF	TGTGCCAGCAGTTTAGGAGCGGGGATTGAAGCTTTCTTT
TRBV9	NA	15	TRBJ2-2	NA	CASSVLGGRTGELFF	TGTGCCAGCAGCGTATTGGGGGGACGCACCGGGGAGCTGTTTTTT
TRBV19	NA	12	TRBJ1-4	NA	CASSPYNEKLFF	TGTGCCAGCTCCCCGTATAATGAAAAACTGTTTTTT
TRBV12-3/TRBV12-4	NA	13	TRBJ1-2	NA	CASKGGRDYGYTF	TGTGCCAGCAAGGGGGGAAGGGACTATGGCTACACCTTC
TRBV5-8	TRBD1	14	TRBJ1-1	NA	CASSLDRGNTEAFF	TGTGCCAGCAGCTTGGACAGGGGGAACACTGAAGCTTTCTTT
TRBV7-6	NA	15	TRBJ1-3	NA	CASTSGGVSGNTIYF	TGTGCCAGCACCTCTGGCGGGGTTTCTGGAAACACCATATATTTT
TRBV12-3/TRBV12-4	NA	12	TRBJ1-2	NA	CASSSAGTGYTF	TGTGCCAGCAGTAGTGCTGGGACAGGCTACACCTTC
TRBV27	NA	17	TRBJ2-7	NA	CASSLSAGLKVSYEQYF	TGTGCCAGCAGTTTATCGGCAGGTTTGAAGGTCTCCTACGAGCAGTACTTC
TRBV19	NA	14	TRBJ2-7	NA	CASKTRESAYEQYF	TGTGCCAGTAAAACGAGGGAATCCGCCTACGAGCAGTACTTC
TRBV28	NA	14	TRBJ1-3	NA	CASSGVEAGNTIYF	TGTGCCAGCAGTGGGGTTGAGGCTGGAAACACCATATATTTT
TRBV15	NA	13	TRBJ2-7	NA	CATRRSGFYEQYF	TGTGCCACCAGAAGATCCGGATTCTACGAGCAGTACTTC
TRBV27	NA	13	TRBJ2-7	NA	CASSHGPNYEQYF	TGTGCCAGCAGCCACGGACCCAACTACGAGCAGTACTTC
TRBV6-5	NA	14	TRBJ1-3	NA	CASSQVLPRNTIYF	TGTGCCAGCAGTCAGGTCCTCCCAAGGAACACCATATATTTT
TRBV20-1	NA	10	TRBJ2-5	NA	CSALKETQYF	TGCAGTGCTCTCAAAGAGACCCAGTACTTC
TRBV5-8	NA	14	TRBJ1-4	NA	CASSLAGGAEKLFF	TGTGCCAGCAGCTTGGCGGGGGGGGCTGAAAAACTGTTTTTT
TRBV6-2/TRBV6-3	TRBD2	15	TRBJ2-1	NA	CASSFLAGGQNEQFF	TGTGCCAGCAGTTTTTTAGCGGGGGGGCAGAATGAGCAGTTCTTC
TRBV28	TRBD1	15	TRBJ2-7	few	CASSLIGTANYEQYF	TGTGCCAGCAGTCTCATCGGGACAGCCAATTACGAGCAGTACTTC
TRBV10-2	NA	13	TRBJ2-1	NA	CASTRGSYNEQFF	TGCGCCAGCACTCGGGGTTCTTACAATGAGCAGTTCTTC
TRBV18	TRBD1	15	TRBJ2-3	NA	CASSPMTGGTDTQYF	TGTGCCAGCTCGCCTATGACAGGGGGCACAGATACGCAGTATTTT
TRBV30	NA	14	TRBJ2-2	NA	CAWPGPRLAGELFF	TGTGCCTGGCCGGGACCCCGACTGGCCGGGGAGCTGTTTTTT
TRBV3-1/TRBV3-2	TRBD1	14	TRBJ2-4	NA	CASRQSDRGNIQYF	TGTGCCAGCAGGCAATCGGACAGGGGGAACATTCAGTACTTC
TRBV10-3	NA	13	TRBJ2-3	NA	CAISVSPSDTQYF	TGTGCCATCAGTGTTTCCCCTTCCGATACGCAGTATTTT
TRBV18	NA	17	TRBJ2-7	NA	CASSPPGRGGPDYEQYF	TGTGCCAGCTCACCCCCCGGGCGCGGGGGCCCCGACTACGAGCAGTACTTC
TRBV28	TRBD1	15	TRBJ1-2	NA	CASSLFGTGNYGYTF	TGTGCCAGCAGTTTATTCGGGACAGGGAACTATGGCTACACCTTC
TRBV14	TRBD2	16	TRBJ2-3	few	CASSQGTSGGADTQYF	TGTGCCAGCAGCCAAGGAACGAGCGGGGGGGCCGATACGCAGTATTTT
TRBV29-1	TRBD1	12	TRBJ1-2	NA	CSVRTGNYGYTF	TGCAGCGTCCGGACAGGGAACTATGGCTACACCTTC
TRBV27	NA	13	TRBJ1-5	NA	CASRPYSNQPQHF	TGTGCCAGCAGACCATATAGCAATCAGCCCCAGCATTTT
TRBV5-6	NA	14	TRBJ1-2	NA	CASSLRAGEGGYTF	TGTGCCAGCAGCCTACGCGCCGGGGAGGGTGGCTACACCTTC
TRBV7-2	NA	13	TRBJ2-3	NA	CASRDIGVDTQYF	TGTGCCAGCAGGGATATAGGGGTTGATACGCAGTATTTT
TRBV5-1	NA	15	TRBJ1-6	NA	CASRPRVTYNSPLHF	TGCGCCAGCAGGCCCAGGGTGACCTATAATTCACCCCTCCACTTT
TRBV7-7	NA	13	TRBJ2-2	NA	CASSQPGAGELFF	TGTGCCAGCAGTCAACCGGGGGCCGGGGAGCTGTTTTTT
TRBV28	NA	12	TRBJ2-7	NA	CASSLYSYEQYF	TGTGCCAGCAGTTTATACAGTTACGAGCAGTACTTC
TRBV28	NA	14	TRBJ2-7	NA	CASSLVRAPYEQYF	TGTGCCAGCAGTTTAGTCCGGGCCCCCTACGAGCAGTACTTC
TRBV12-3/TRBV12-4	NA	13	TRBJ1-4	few	CASTTGVTEKLFF	TGTGCCAGCACGACTGGAGTGACTGAAAAACTGTTTTTT
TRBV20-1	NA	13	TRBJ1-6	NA	CSASNGINSPLHF	TGCAGTGCTAGTAACGGGATCAATTCACCCCTCCACTTT
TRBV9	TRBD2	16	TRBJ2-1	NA	CASSAPGLAGVSEQFF	TGTGCCAGCAGCGCCCCAGGACTAGCGGGAGTCTCTGAGCAGTTCTTC
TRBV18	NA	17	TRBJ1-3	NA	CASSPTGTADSGNTIYF	TGTGCCAGCTCACCAACCGGGACGGCCGACTCTGGAAACACCATATATTTT
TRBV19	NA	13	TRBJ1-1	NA	CASSISQMVEAFF	TGTGCCAGTAGTATTTCCCAGATGGTAGAAGCTTTCTTT
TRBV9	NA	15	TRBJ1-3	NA	CASSLSGGLGNTIYF	TGTGCCAGCAGCTTGTCCGGGGGGCTTGGAAACACCATATATTTT
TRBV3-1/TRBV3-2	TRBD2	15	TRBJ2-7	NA	CASSFLTSGTHEQYF	TGTGCCAGCAGCTTCCTGACTAGCGGGACCCACGAGCAGTACTTC
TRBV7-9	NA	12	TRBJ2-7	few	CASSQDSYEQYF	TGTGCCAGCAGCCAAGACAGCTACGAGCAGTACTTC
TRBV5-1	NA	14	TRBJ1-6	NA	CASSSPGGNSPLHF	TGCGCCAGCAGCTCCCCGGGAGGAAATTCACCCCTCCACTTT
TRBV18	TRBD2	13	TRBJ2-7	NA	CASGTSPTYEQYF	TGTGCCAGTGGGACTAGCCCTACCTACGAGCAGTACTTC
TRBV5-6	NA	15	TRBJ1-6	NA	CATGAGLGNNSPLHF	TGTGCCACGGGAGCCGGGCTGGGGAATAATTCACCCCTCCACTTT
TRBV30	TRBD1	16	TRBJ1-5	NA	CAWSYGTGGYGQPQHF	TGTGCCTGGAGTTATGGGACAGGGGGCTATGGTCAGCCCCAGCATTTT
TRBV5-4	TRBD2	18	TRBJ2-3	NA	CASSSGASGGLYTDTQYF	TGTGCCAGCAGCTCGGGGGCTAGCGGGGGCCTTTACACAGATACGCAGTATTTT
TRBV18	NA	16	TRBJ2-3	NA	CASSPKGTVQKREEYF	TGTGCCAGCTCACCTAAAGGGACGGTTCAAAAAAGAGAGGAGTATTTT
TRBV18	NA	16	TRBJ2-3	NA	CASSPGRGPSTDTQYF	TGTGCCAGCTCACCGGGGCGGGGGCCCAGCACAGATACGCAGTATTTT
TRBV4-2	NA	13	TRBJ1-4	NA	CASSRSAAEKLFF	TGTGCCAGCAGCAGGAGTGCGGCCGAAAAACTGTTTTTT
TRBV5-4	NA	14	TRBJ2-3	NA	CASSLEQFTDTQYF	TGTGCCAGCAGCTTGGAACAGTTCACAGATACGCAGTATTTT
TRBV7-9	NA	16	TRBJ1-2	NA	CASSLTLTGRVYGYTF	TGTGCCAGCAGCTTGACTTTGACGGGGAGGGTCTATGGCTACACCTTC